This T cell receptor (beta chain) was sequenced for a study of cytomegalovirus exposure and HLA in healthy donors. Primers: 60 Vbeta forward and 13 Jbeta reverse. Sequencing used immunoSEQ multiplex PCR; TCRdb keeps in-frame clones, though not all of them. The repertoire holds roughly 200,000 clones, with less than 80% as singletons. This TCR was sampled from a middle-aged woman in good health and CMV-seronegative. The sequenced material came from PBMCs.

CDR3 sequence: CASSVGGTGDYEQYF. The CDR3 DNA reads as TGTGCCAGCAGCGTAGGAGGGACAGGCGACTACGAGCAGTACTTC. The rearrangement joins TRBV9 to TRBJ2-7; 8 bases are shared with TRBD1. V shed 0 bases and J 3 bases; nucleotides not matched to a gene: 5. This CDR3 has 15 residues. Germline assignment: CDR1 SGDLS and CDR2 YYNGEE. The full variable domain, with the rest looked up from reference TRBV9 and TRBJ2-7, is DSGVTQTPKHLITATGQRVTLRCSPRSGDLSVYWYQQSLDQGLQFLIQYYNGEERAKGNILERFSAQQFPDLHSELNLSSLELGDSALYFCASSVGGTGDYEQYFGPGTRLTVT.